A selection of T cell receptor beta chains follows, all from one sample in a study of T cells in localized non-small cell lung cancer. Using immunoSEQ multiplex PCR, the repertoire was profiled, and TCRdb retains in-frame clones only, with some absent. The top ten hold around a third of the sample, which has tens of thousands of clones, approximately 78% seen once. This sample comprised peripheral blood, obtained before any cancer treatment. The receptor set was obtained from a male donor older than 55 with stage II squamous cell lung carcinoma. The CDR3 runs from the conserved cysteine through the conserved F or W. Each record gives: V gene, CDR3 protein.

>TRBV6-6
CASSYSQDEQYF
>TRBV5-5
CASSLEPGPGKPQHF
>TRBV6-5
CASSQDGGGETQYF
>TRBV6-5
CASSYSALQPQHF
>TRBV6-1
CASSGQVQETQYF
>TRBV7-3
CASSPMGLVTGELFF
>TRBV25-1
CASSEYPSVRERADTQYF
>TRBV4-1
CASSQDGGAAQYEQYF
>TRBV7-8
CASSLSGGDYGYTF
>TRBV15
CATRFSGGAAYNEQFF
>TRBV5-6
CASSQTPTGQTLNKLFF
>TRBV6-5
CASSYRGVREDTEAFF
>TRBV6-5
CASSSGQGNQPQHF
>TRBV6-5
CASSYSQGNNEKLFF
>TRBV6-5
CASSSRPTNQPQHF
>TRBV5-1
CASRTGTGGGETQYF
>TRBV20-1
CSGGRETQYF
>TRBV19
CASSSSRGTEAFF
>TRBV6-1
CASSENTGGGYGYTF
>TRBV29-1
CSVGDQNEKLFF
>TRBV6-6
CASSAEQGWDTEAFF
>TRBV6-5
CASSYSRGLSYEQYF
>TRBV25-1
CASSARRGRNNSPLHF
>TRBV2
CASSVRVETQYF
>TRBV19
CASSMTGGIGELFF
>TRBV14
CASSPGEREYNEQFF
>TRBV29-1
CSVVGQGIYEQYF
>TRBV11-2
CASSLVDFNTGELFF
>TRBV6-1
CASTRTGDVGEQYF
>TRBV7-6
CASSPPGAPYEQYF
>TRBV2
CASSRDQNTEAFF
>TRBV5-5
CASSEVGGRTEAFF
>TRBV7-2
CASSFLRGAGGYNEQFF
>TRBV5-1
CASSLTASTDTQYF
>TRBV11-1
CASSHREGTGELFF
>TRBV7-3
CASSLQDRGEQYF
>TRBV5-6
CASSLGGLGRNQPQHF
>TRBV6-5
CASSAGQRYEQYF
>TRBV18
CASSPGTAGGYGYTF
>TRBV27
CASSSMFAGTGGTSPLHF
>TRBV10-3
CAVSGVASGMNTEAFF
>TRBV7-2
CASSLAGRHTDTQYF
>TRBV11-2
CASSPSGYDTEAFF
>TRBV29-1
CSSAGGSGSTDTQYF
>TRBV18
CASSPSRDNGYTF
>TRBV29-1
CSVEETGPEKLFF
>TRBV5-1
CASSEGQNYGYTF